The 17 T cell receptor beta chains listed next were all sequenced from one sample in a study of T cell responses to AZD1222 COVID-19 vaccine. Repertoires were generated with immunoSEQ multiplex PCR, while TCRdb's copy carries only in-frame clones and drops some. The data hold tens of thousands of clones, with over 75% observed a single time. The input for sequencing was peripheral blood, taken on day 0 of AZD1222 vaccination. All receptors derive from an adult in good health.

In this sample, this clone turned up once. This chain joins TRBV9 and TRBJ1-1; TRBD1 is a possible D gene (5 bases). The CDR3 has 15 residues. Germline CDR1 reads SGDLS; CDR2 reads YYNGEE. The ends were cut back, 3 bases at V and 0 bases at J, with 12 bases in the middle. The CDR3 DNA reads TGTGCCAGCAGCGCGGGACCTAGCATGAACACTGAAGCTTTCTTT. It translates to CASSAGPSMNTEAFF.

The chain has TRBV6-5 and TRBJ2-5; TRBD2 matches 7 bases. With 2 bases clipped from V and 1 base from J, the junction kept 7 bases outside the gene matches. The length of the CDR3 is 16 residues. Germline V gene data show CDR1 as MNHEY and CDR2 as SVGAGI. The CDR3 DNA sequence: TGTGCCAGCAGTTACGGCCTAGCGGACCCCCAAGAGACCCAGTACTTC. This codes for CASSYGLADPQETQYF.

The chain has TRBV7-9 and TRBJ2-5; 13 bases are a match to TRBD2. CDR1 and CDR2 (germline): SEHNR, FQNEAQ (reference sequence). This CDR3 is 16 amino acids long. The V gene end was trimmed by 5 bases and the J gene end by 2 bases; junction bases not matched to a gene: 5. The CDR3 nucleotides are TGTGCCAGCAGCCCCCGACTAGCGGGGGGTCAAGAGACCCAGTACTTC. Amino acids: CASSPRLAGGQETQYF. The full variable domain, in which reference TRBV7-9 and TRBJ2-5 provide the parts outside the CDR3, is DTGVSQNPRHKITKRGQNVTFRCDPISEHNRLYWYRQTLGQGPEFLTYFQNEAQLEKSRLLSDRFSAERPKGSFSTLEIQRTEQGDSAMYLCASSPRLAGGQETQYFGPGTRLLVL.

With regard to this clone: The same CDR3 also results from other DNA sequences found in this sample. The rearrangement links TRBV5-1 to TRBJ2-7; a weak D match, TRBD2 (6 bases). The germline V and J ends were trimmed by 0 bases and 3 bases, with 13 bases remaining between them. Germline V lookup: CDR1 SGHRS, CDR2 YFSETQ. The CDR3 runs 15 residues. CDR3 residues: CASSLAGGSGYEQYF. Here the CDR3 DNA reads TGCGCCAGCAGCTTGGCCGGGGGTTCTGGCTACGAGCAGTACTTC.

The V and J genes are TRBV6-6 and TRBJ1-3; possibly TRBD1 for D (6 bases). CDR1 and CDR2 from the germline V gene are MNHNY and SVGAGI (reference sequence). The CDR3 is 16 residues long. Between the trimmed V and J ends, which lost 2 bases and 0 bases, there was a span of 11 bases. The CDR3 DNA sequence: TGTGCCAGCAGTTACGGACAGTTAGCCTCTGGAAACACCATATATTTT. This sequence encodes CASSYGQLASGNTIYF.

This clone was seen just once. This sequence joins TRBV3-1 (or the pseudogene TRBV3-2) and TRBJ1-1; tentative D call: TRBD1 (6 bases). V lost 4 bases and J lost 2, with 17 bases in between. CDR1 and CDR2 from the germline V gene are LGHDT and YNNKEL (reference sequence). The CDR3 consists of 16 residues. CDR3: CASSPSSTGRNTEAFF. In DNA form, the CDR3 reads TGTGCCAGCAGCCCCTCTTCGACAGGACGCAACACTGAAGCTTTCTTT.

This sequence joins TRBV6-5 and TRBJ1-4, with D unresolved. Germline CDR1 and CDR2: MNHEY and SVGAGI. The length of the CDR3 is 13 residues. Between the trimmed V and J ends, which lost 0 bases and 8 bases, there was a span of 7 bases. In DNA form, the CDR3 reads TGTGCCAGCAGTTACTCCCCGGAAGAAAAACTGTTTTTT. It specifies CASSYSPEEKLFF.

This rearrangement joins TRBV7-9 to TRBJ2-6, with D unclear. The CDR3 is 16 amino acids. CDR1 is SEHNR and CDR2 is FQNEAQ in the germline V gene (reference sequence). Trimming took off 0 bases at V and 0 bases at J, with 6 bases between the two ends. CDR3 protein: CASSLAGRSGANVLTF. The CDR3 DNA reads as TGTGCCAGCAGCTTAGCGGGCCGCTCTGGGGCCAACGTCCTGACTTTC.

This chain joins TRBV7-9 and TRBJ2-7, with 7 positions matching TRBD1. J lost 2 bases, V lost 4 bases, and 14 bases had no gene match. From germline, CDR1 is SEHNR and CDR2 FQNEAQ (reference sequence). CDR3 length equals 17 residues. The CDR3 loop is CASSSLSPTGYTYEQYF. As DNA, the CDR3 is TGTGCCAGCAGCTCCCTTAGTCCGACAGGGTATACCTACGAGCAGTACTTC.

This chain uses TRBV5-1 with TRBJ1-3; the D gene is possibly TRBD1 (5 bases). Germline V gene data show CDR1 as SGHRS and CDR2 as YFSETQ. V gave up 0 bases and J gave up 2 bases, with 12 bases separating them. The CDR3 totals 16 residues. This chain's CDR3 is CASSLVGGIAGNTIYF. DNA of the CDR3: TGCGCCAGCAGCTTGGTCGGGGGAATAGCTGGAAACACCATATATTTT.

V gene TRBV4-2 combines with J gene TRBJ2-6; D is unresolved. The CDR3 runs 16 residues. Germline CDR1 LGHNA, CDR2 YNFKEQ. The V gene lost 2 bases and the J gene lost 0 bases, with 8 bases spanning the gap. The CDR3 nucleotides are TGTGCCAGCAGCCAACCAGCCCGCTCTGGGGCCAACGTCCTGACTTTC. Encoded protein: CASSQPARSGANVLTF.

CDR3 region: CASRLRSGPARQYEQFF. CDR3 DNA sequence: TGTGCCAGCAGGCTAAGGTCGGGACCGGCACGGCAATATGAGCAGTTCTTC. The chain links TRBV7-8 to TRBJ2-1; D tentatively reads TRBD1 or TRBD2 (5 bases each). The V gene's germline CDR1 is SGHVS and CDR2 FQNEAQ. CDR3 length: 17 amino acids. V was clipped by 6 bases and J by 8 bases, with 26 bases between them.

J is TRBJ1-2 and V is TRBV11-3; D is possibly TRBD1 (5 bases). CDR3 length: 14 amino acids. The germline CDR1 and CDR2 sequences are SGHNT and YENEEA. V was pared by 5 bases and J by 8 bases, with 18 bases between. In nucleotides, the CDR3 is TGTGCCAGCAGCCCGGCCGGGACTACTAGGGGCTACACCTTC. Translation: CASSPAGTTRGYTF.

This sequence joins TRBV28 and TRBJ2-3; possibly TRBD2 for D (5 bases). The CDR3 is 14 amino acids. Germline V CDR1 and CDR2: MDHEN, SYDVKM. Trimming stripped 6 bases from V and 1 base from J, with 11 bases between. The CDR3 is CASSSPEGTDTQYF. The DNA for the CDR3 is TGTGCCAGCAGCTCGCCGGAGGGCACAGATACGCAGTATTTT.

The CDR3 loop is CASSLWGVNPSYEQYF. The DNA for the CDR3 is TGTGCCAGCAGCTTATGGGGGGTTAACCCGTCCTACGAGCAGTACTTC. The rearrangement joins TRBV13 to TRBJ2-7; a weak D match, TRBD2 (6 bases). Trimming removed 2 bases from V and 1 base from J, with 15 bases in between. The CDR3 is made up of 16 amino acids. Germline values: CDR1 PRHDT, CDR2 FYEKMQ (reference sequence). The full variable domain, rest sourced from reference TRBV13 and TRBJ2-7, is AAGVIQSPRHLIKEKRETATLKCYPIPRHDTVYWYQQGPGQDPQFLISFYEKMQSDKGSIPDRFSAQQFSDYHSELNMSSLELGDSALYFCASSLWGVNPSYEQYFGPGTRLTVT.

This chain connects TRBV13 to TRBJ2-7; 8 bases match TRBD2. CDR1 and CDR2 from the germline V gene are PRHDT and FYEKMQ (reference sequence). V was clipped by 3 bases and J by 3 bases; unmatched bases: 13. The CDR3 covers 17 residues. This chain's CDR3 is CASSFPFPGRGVYEQYF. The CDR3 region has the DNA TGTGCCAGCAGCTTTCCCTTCCCTGGGCGGGGGGTCTACGAGCAGTACTTC.

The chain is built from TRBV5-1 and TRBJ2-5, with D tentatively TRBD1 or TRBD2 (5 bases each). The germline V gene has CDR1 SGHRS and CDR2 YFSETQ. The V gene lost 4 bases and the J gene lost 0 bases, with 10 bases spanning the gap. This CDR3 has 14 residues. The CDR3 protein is CASSRGGNQETQYF. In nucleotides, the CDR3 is TGCGCCAGCAGCCGTGGGGGAAACCAAGAGACCCAGTACTTC. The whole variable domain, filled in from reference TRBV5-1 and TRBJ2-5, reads KAGVTQTPRYLIKTRGQQVTLSCSPISGHRSVSWYQQTPGQGLQFLFEYFSETQRNKGNFPGRFSGRQFSNSRSEMNVSTLELGDSALYLCASSRGGNQETQYFGPGTRLLVL.